The rows below give T cell receptor beta chains drawn from one sample of a study of TIL therapy for anti-PD-1-resistant metastatic lung cancer. Clones were sequenced by immunoSEQ multiplex PCR, and TCRdb holds only the in-frame ones, with some missing. Found here are around 45,000 clones, 65% to 80% of them singletons; the top ten hold roughly 6%. Source: tumor tissue, taken at baseline. The origin of the receptors is a person aged 25-79 years with non-small cell lung cancer. The CDR3 runs from the conserved cysteine through the conserved F or W. The D gene is left open where the match is weak. Clone size is stated in some rows and not others, as once, few, many or a class when expanded.

TRBJ1-5 TRBV6-1 few TRBD1 CASSISQGANQPQHF TGTGCCAGCAGTATTTCCCAGGGGGCGAATCAGCCCCAGCATTTT
TRBJ1-3 TRBV25-1 . TRBD1 CATRGDRGSGNTIYF TGTGCCACCCGGGGGGACAGGGGCAGTGGAAACACCATATATTTT
TRBJ2-2 TRBV5-4 . TRBD2 CASSFDLAASNTGELFF TGTGCCAGCAGCTTCGATCTAGCGGCTTCGAACACCGGGGAGCTGTTTTTT
TRBJ2-1 TRBV11-1 few TRBD2 CASALAGERNEQFF TGTGCCAGCGCACTAGCGGGGGAGAGAAATGAGCAGTTCTTC
TRBJ1-1 TRBV5-1 . . CASSLLGRTEAFF TGCGCCAGCAGCTTGTTGGGGAGAACTGAAGCTTTCTTT
TRBJ1-3 TRBV5-1 few TRBD1 CASSLGDRSSGNTIYF TGCGCCAGCAGCTTGGGGGACAGGAGCTCTGGAAACACCATATATTTT
TRBJ1-2 TRBV27 . . CASSSTIGRGYTF TGTGCCAGCAGTTCGACAATTGGGCGTGGCTACACCTTC
TRBJ1-1 TRBV18 . TRBD1 CASSPTRQGGNTEAFF TGTGCCAGCTCACCCACACGACAGGGCGGGAACACTGAAGCTTTCTTT
TRBJ2-1 TRBV30 . . CACRLPSGHNEQFF TGTGCCTGCCGATTACCAAGCGGACACAATGAGCAGTTCTTC
TRBJ2-1 TRBV5-6 . TRBD2 CASSLDLAGAYNEQFF TGTGCCAGCAGCTTGGACCTAGCGGGGGCCTACAATGAGCAGTTCTTC
TRBJ1-5 TRBV28 . . CASSLGGAQHF TGTGCCAGCAGTTTAGGCGGAGCCCAGCATTTT
TRBJ2-7 TRBV27 once . CASSFLGLQGSYEQYF TGTGCCAGCAGTTTTTTGGGGTTGCAGGGGTCGTACGAGCAGTACTTC
TRBJ2-1 TRBV27 . TRBD2 CASSFWGGNEQFF TGTGCCAGCAGTTTTTGGGGGGGGAATGAGCAGTTCTTC
TRBJ2-2 TRBV5-1 . TRBD1 CASSLEGQGAGHTGELFF TGCGCCAGCAGCTTGGAGGGACAGGGGGCTGGTCACACCGGGGAGCTGTTTTTT
TRBJ2-7 TRBV11-2 . . CASSLFLQVSTYEQYF TGTGCCAGCAGCTTATTCCTCCAAGTGTCGACCTACGAGCAGTACTTC